These 15 T cell receptor beta chains came from one sample sequenced in a study of identifying expanded T cells in peripheral blood (dated by TCRdb to the late 2010s). The library was obtained by the immunoSEQ multiplex PCR assay. The clones in this table, taken by TCRdb from immuneACCESS, are in-frame only. Not every clone is retained; where verified, under half of the shortfall comes from an unresolved V gene, and the cause of the rest is unknown. This sample lists fewer than 55,000 clones; 65% to 90% were detected once. About 15% of the sample is in the top ten clones. The sequencing sample was made of blood. The receptors shown here come from a person aged 18 to 75 in good health.

The gene calls are TRBV5-1 and TRBJ2-1; D uncertain. Germline loops: CDR1 SGHRS, CDR2 YFSETQ. The CDR3 consists of 13 residues. Trimming took 1 base from V and 10 from J, leaving 12 bases between them. The CDR3 DNA is TGCGCCAGCAGCTTGCCCCAGGATTACGAGCAGTTCTTC. This sequence encodes CASSLPQDYEQFF.

As concerns this clone: Other DNA sequences in this sample translate to the same CDR3. The rearrangement links TRBV4-3 to TRBJ1-1, with D uncertain. V shed 0 bases and J shed 4 bases, with 9 bases lying between them. Germline V lookup: CDR1 LGHNA, CDR2 YSLEER. CDR3 length: 14 residues. The DNA for the CDR3 is TGCGCCAGCAGCCAAGAAGATGGGAGCACTGAAGCTTTCTTT. Its protein product is CASSQEDGSTEAFF.

The V and J genes are TRBV30 and TRBJ1-2; TRBD1 might be the D (5 bases). The CDR3 is 13 amino acids. Trimming took off 0 bases at V and 9 bases at J, with 14 bases between the two ends. The germline V gene encodes CDR1 GTSNPN and CDR2 SVGIG (reference sequence). The CDR3 loop is CAWSVRSGNRYTF. CDR3 bases: TGTGCCTGGAGTGTAAGGTCAGGGAATCGCTACACCTTC.

V is TRBV5-1 and J is TRBJ2-1, with D possibly TRBD1 on 5 matching bases. The V end lost 4 bases, the J end lost 10 bases, and 9 bases lay between the germline ends. This CDR3 spans 11 amino acids. Germline assignment: CDR1 SGHRS and CDR2 YFSETQ. The CDR3, as DNA: TGCGCCAGCAGCGGGGCGGACGAGCAGTTCTTC. The encoded protein is CASSGADEQFF.

The rearrangement uses TRBV29-1 and TRBJ1-1, with D unresolved. Germline V CDR1 and CDR2: SQVTM, ANQGSEA. CDR3 length: 11 amino acids. Trimming took 5 bases from V and 4 from J, leaving 8 bases between them. The CDR3 bases are TGCAGCGTTCACCGGGGCACTGAAGCTTTCTTT. This encodes CSVHRGTEAFF.

The chain employs TRBV7-9 and TRBJ1-1, with TRBD1 identical over 8 bases. V dropped 3 bases and J dropped 1; count of bases not matched to a gene: 1. CDR1 SEHNR and CDR2 FQNEAQ come from the germline V gene (reference sequence). This CDR3 spans 14 amino acids. The CDR3 here is CASSFGTGNTEAFF. CDR3 sequence (DNA): TGTGCCAGCAGCTTCGGGACAGGGAACACTGAAGCTTTCTTT.

The chain uses TRBV7-9 and TRBJ1-4; TRBD1 matches at 7 bases. After removal of 5 bases from V and 4 bases from J, the junction contained 10 bases not matched to a gene. Per the germline V gene, CDR1 is SEHNR and CDR2 is FQNEAQ (reference sequence). The CDR3 is 16 residues long. CDR3 coding DNA: TGTGCCAGCAGCAACCCGGGGACAGTCTTTAATGAAAAACTGTTTTTT. Protein product: CASSNPGTVFNEKLFF.

CDR3 sequence reads: CASSLGLAIYNEQFF. In DNA form, the CDR3 reads TGTGCCAGCAGCTTAGGACTAGCGATCTACAATGAGCAGTTCTTC. The V and J genes are TRBV11-2 and TRBJ2-1; TRBD2 matches at 8 bases. This CDR3 is 15 amino acids long. CDR1 SGHAT and CDR2 FQNNGV come from the germline V gene. Trimming took 1 base from V and 3 from J; bases not matched to a gene: 2.

This clone showed up just a few times. V is TRBV30 and J is TRBJ2-1; a weak D match, TRBD2 (5 bases). The length of the CDR3 is 13 residues. The germline V gene has CDR1 GTSNPN and CDR2 SVGIG (reference sequence). V shed 2 bases and J shed 5 bases, with 10 bases lying between them. CDR3 residues: CAWSNGADNEQFF. DNA for the CDR3: TGTGCCTGGAGTAATGGAGCGGACAATGAGCAGTTCTTC.

The chain combines TRBV28 with TRBJ2-7; 7 nucleotides agree with TRBD2. The junction had 5 bases not matched to a gene; V was cut back by 6 bases and J by 0 bases. The CDR3 runs 14 residues. CDR1 MDHEN and CDR2 SYDVKM come from the germline V gene. The CDR3 DNA follows: TGTGCCAGCAGGGATAGCGGGCTCTCCTACGAGCAGTACTTC. Translating it yields CASRDSGLSYEQYF.

In DNA, the CDR3 is TGCGCCAGCAGCTTGGAAGCGGGTATTTCGTCCTATGGCTACACCTTC. It yields the protein CASSLEAGISSYGYTF. The gene calls are TRBV5-1 and TRBJ1-2; D is undetermined. CDR3 length equals 16 residues. Trimming cost V 0 bases and J 4 bases, with 16 bases left between them. Germline CDR1 and CDR2: SGHRS and YFSETQ.

This chain connects TRBV7-9 to TRBJ2-1; 10 positions agree with TRBD1. CDR1 and CDR2 from the germline V gene are SEHNR and FQNEAQ (reference sequence). Unmatched junction bases numbered 10, after V lost 1 base and J lost 13 bases. CDR3 size: 15 residues. CDR3 residues: CASSLEVDRGEIQFF. CDR3 nucleotide sequence: TGTGCCAGCAGCTTAGAAGTGGACAGGGGGGAAATTCAGTTCTTC.

This chain links TRBV5-1 with TRBJ1-2; 10 bases are shared with TRBD1. Germline assignment: CDR1 SGHRS and CDR2 YFSETQ. After removal of 4 bases from V and 2 bases from J, the junction contained 11 bases not matched to a gene. The CDR3 contains 17 residues. The CDR3 loop reads CASSPGTGDALNYGYTF. CDR3 in DNA: TGCGCCAGCAGCCCCGGGACAGGGGACGCTTTAAACTATGGCTACACCTTC.

V gene TRBV6-6 combines with J gene TRBJ2-1, with 10 bases fitting TRBD1. The V gene end was trimmed by 6 bases and the J gene end by 7 bases; junction bases not matched to a gene: 6. The CDR3 is 14 amino acids. Germline V gives CDR1 MNHNY, CDR2 SVGAGI (reference sequence). The CDR3 DNA reads TGTGCCAGCAGCCTAGGACAGGGGGAGAATGAGCAGTTCTTC. This encodes CASSLGQGENEQFF.

This sequence joins TRBV21-1 and TRBJ2-2; the table's D gene call, TRBD2, was not cross checked with the DNA. TRBV21-1 is a listed pseudogene. This CDR3 has 17 amino acids. CDR3 loop: CASGPQRGTSGTGELFF. CDR3 sequence (DNA): TGTGCCAGCGGCCCCCAGAGAGGGACTAGCGGTACCGGGGAGCTGTTTTTT.